This T cell receptor beta chain stems from a study of OX40 agonist ivuxolimab in advanced cancers. Background for the entire study: The costimulatory receptor OX40 (CD134) was targeted by ivuxolimab, a fully human IgG2 agonistic monoclonal antibody. Intravenous ivuxolimab was administered to patients every 2 weeks at six dose levels: 0.01, 0.1, 0.3, 1.5, 3 and 10 mg/kg. Of the roughly 51 dose-escalation patients, hepatocellular carcinoma was present in 19, melanoma in roughly 15, renal cell carcinoma in 9 and head and neck cancer in 9. In the dose-escalation cohort, approximately 83% of patients were male, and the mean age was 60 years with a range of about 20 to 80. Prior anti-PD-1, anti-PD-L1 or anti-CTLA-4 therapy was permitted, and about 40% of dose-escalation patients had received checkpoint inhibitors. Three dose-escalation patients achieved partial responses, one with hepatocellular carcinoma and two with cutaneous melanoma. The purpose of peripheral TCRbeta sequencing was to test whether ivuxolimab changed TCR sequence diversity and led to clonal T-cell expansion. The monotherapy dose-escalation portion (N = 52 patients) of the phase I ivuxolimab trial is reported in the paper.

Concerning this clone itself: Its antigen is not yet known. Per-nucleotide qualities are absent, and no much larger clonotype sits a single base away.

V gives up 0 bases and J gives up 4 bases, and the segment between their germline ends measures 8 bases. The germline V gene (reference sequence) specifies SGHNT as CDR1 and YYREEE as CDR2. Reading from cysteine to phenylalanine, the CDR3 counts 13 amino acids. The CDR3 DNA has 39 bases and is translated from base 1. Genomic DNA was extracted from sorted cells for sequencing of the TCRbeta CDR3 region. The immunoSEQ Assay was used to sequence the TCRbeta CDR3 regions. This is the immuneACCESS table as TCRdb keeps it, with only in-frame sequences that have V and J called. A part of the clones is gone; compared with another copy, unresolved V genes explain less than half, and the rest is unexplained. The sample profile shows tens of thousands of clones; roughly 80% of them were found once. The ten largest make up around 3.6% of the sample. Results and caveats for the whole study, not just this receptor: After ivuxolimab, more expanded clones were found on average in CD8+ T cells than in CD4+ T cells. Low levels of normalized T-cell clonal expansion were also seen in some patients who did not respond. The antigen specificity of the peripheral T cells that underwent clonal expansion was not determined. In the 0.1-3.0 mg/kg groups, partial responders had among the lowest normalized peripheral clonal expansion, particularly in CD8+ T cells. At doses from 0.1 to 3.0 mg/kg, clonal expansion was seen in both CD4+ and CD8+ blood T cells between baseline and week 6.

Patients with autoimmune disease history or receiving systemic immunosuppression were excluded from the trial. In every dose cohort, peripheral blood was drawn for TCR sequencing at baseline, cycle 4 day 1, and cycle 7 day 1. The samples were drawn from a first-in-human, open-label, multicenter phase I dose-escalation trial of ivuxolimab. Adults with locally advanced or metastatic head and neck squamous cell, hepatocellular, melanoma or renal cell carcinoma were enrolled in the trial. CD4+ and CD8+ T cells were sorted separately from peripheral blood before TCR sequencing. The chain uses TRBV5-4 and TRBJ2-7, with the D segment identity uncertain. The source of this sequence is an adult with an advanced solid tumor such as melanoma, head and neck, liver or kidney cancer. The specimen was CD4+ or CD8+ T cells sorted from blood, collected in a trial of the OX40 agonist ivuxolimab. For the CDR3, the sequence is CASSLEVQYEQYF. The bases read TGTGCCAGCAGCTTGGAGGTACAGTACGAGCAGTACTTC.